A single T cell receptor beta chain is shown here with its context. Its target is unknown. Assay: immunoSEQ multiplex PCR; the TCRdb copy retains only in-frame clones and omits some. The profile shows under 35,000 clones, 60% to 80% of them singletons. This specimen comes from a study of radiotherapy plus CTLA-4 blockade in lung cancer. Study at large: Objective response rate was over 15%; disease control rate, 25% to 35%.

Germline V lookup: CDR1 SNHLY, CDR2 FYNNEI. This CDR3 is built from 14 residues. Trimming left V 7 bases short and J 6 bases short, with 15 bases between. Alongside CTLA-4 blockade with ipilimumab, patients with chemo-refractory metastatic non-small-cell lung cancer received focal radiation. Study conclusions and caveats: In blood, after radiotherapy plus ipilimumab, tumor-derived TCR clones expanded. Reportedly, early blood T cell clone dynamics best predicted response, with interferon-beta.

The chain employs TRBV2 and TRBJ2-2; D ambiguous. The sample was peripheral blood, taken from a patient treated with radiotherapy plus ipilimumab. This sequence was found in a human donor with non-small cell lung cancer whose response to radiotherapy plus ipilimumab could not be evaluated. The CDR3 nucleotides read TGTGCCAGCACCCGGGTCCTAGGATCCGGGGAGCTGTTTTTT. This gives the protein CASTRVLGSGELFF.